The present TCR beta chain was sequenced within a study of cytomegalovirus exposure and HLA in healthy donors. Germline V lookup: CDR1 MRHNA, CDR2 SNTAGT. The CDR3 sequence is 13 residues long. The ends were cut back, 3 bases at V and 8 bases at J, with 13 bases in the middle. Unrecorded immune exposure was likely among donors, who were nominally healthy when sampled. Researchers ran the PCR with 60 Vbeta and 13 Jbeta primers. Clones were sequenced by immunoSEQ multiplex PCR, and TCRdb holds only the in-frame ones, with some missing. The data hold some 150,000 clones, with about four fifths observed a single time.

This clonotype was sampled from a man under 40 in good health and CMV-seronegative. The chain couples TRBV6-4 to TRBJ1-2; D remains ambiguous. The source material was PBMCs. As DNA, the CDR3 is TGTGCCAGCAGTGAAACCGAGGGAGGAGGCTACACCTTC. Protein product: CASSETEGGGYTF.